This TCR beta chain was observed in a study of technical replicates of blood from four donors. Trimming at V came to 3 bases and at J to 0 bases, leaving 3 bases not matched to a gene. The CDR3 is 15 residues long. Germline CDR1 SGDLS, CDR2 YYNGEE. The protocol was immunoSEQ multiplex PCR, while the TCRdb copy is restricted to in-frame clones and leaves out a portion. Here the sample spans roughly 74,000 clones, roughly 90% being singletons. The TCR originated in a human donor in good health. The chain is built from TRBV9 and TRBJ2-3; TRBD2 matches 8 bases. Source material: T cells isolated from PBMCs. CDR3 region: CASSGSGISTDTQYF. DNA for the CDR3: TGTGCCAGCAGCGGTAGCGGGATCAGCACAGATACGCAGTATTTT.